These 6 T cell receptor beta chains share one sample of origin, sequenced in a study of cytomegalovirus exposure and HLA in healthy donors. Repertoires were generated with immunoSEQ multiplex PCR, while TCRdb's copy carries only in-frame clones and drops some. The sample includes around 200,000 clones, roughly 81% of them seen just once. The material sequenced was PBMCs. The receptors were gathered from a woman aged 25-40 years in good health and CMV-seronegative.

The rearrangement uses TRBV5-1 and TRBJ2-5; no reliable D call. The CDR3 contains 11 residues. Germline lookup yields CDR1 SGHRS and CDR2 YFSETQ. Trimming shortened V by 4 bases and J by 2 bases, and 3 bases separated the two germline ends. CDR3 in DNA: TGCGCCAGCAGCGAGCAAGAGACCCAGTACTTC. Translation: CASSEQETQYF.

This rearrangement joins TRBV14 to TRBJ1-3; D is perhaps TRBD1 (5 bases). The CDR3 runs 15 residues. Deletions cut 4 bases from V and 0 bases from J, with 10 bases between. Germline V lookup: CDR1 SGHDN, CDR2 FVKESK. The CDR3 sequence: CASSPQGISGNTIYF. The CDR3 DNA follows: TGTGCCAGCAGCCCCCAGGGCATCTCTGGAAACACCATATATTTT.

V and J are TRBV15 and TRBJ2-3; 14 bases are shared with TRBD2. The CDR3 sequence is 18 residues long. With V trimmed by 3 bases and J by 0 bases, 5 bases remained unmatched. Germline CDR1 is LNHNV and CDR2 is YYDKDF (reference sequence). DNA of the CDR3: TGTGCCACCAGCAGGGGACTAGCGGGGGCCACTAGCACAGATACGCAGTATTTT. Its protein product is CATSRGLAGATSTDTQYF.

This clone occurred a few times. This chain uses TRBV25-1 with TRBJ2-7; no firm D call. V was trimmed by 2 bases and J by 6 bases, leaving 14 bases between them. Germline V gene lookup returns CDR1 MGHDK and CDR2 SYGVNS. CDR3 size: 14 residues. The CDR3 bases are TGTGCCAGCAGTGAAAGCGCTCGTTGGTCCGAGCAGTACTTC. As protein: CASSESARWSEQYF.

This clone was detected only a few times. This chain uses TRBV6-6 with TRBJ2-2, with 7 bases fitting TRBD1. Trimming took 5 bases from V and 7 from J; bases not matched to a gene: 10. Per germline, CDR1 MNHNY and CDR2 SVGAGI (reference sequence). The length of the CDR3 is 15 residues. The CDR3 DNA is TGTGCCAGCAGTGACAGACAGGGTAACGGCGGGGAGCTGTTTTTT. This sequence encodes CASSDRQGNGGELFF.

The V gene is TRBV5-1, the J gene TRBJ2-2; perhaps TRBD2 as D (6 bases). Germline CDR1 is SGHRS and CDR2 is YFSETQ. Trimming removed 0 bases at V and 4 bases at J, with 10 bases between. The CDR3 is made up of 15 amino acids. In nucleotides, the CDR3 is TGCGCCAGCAGCTTGGGCGGGAAGCTCACCGGGGAGCTGTTTTTT. Translation gives CASSLGGKLTGELFF.